This T cell receptor beta chain was sequenced during a study of cytomegalovirus exposure and HLA in healthy donors. This CDR3 comprises 17 residues. In germline, CDR1 is LGHNA, CDR2 YSLEER. V gave up 4 bases and J gave up 3 bases, with 19 bases separating them. TCRdb keeps only in-frame clones here, not all; method: immunoSEQ multiplex PCR. The profile shows under 400,000 clones, nearly 90% of them singletons. This sequence joins TRBV4-3 and TRBJ1-5; D possibly corresponds to TRBD1 (6 bases). The source of this sequence is a man aged 25-45 years in good health and CMV-seronegative. Sequencing was carried out using PBMCs. CDR3 residues: CASSPGTQLLPNQPQHF. CDR3 nucleotides: TGCGCCAGCAGCCCAGGGACACAACTCTTACCCAATCAGCCCCAGCATTTT.